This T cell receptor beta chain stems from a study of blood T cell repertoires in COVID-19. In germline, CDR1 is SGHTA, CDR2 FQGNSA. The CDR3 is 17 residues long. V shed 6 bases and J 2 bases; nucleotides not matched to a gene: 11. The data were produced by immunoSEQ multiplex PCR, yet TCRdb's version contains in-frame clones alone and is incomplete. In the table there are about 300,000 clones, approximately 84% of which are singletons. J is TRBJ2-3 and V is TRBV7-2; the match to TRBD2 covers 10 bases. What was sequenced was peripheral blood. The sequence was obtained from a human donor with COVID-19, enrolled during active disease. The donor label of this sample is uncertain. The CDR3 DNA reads TGTGCCAGCAGTTCTCCCAGGCTAGCGGGGGTCACAGATACGCAGTATTTT. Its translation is CASSSPRLAGVTDTQYF.